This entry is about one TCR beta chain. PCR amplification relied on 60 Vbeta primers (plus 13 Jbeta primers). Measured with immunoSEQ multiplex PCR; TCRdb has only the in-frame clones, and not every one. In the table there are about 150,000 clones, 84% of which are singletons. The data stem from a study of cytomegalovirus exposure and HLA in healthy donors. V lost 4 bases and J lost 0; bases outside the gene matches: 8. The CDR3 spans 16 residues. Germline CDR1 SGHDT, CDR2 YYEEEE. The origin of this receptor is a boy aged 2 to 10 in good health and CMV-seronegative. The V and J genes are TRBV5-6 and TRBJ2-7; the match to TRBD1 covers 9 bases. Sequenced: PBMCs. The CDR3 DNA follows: TGTGCCAGCAGCGGGACAGGGATTAGTCGCTCCTACGAGCAGTACTTC. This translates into CASSGTGISRSYEQYF.